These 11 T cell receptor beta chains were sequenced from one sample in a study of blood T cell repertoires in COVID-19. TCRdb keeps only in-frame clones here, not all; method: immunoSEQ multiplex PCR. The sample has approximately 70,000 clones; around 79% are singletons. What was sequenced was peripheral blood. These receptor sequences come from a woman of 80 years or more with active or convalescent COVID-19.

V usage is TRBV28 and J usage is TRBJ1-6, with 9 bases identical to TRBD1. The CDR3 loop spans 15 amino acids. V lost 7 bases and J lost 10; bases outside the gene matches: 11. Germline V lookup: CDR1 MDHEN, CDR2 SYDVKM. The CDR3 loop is CASNRDRGFNSPLHF. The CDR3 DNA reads TGTGCCAGCAATCGAGACAGGGGGTTTAACTCACCCCTCCACTTT.

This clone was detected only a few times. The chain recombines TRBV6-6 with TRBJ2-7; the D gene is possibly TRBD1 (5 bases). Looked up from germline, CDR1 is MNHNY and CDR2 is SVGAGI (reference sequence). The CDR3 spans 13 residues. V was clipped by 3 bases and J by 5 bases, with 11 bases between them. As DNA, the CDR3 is TGTGCCAGCAGTTATGATGTGACAGACGAGCAGTACTTC. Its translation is CASSYDVTDEQYF.

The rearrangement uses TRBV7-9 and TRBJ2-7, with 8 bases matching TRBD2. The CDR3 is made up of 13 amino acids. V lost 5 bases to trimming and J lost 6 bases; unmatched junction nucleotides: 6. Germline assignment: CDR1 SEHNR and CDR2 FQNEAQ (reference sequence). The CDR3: CASSRGGSPEQYF. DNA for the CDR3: TGTGCCAGCAGCCGCGGGGGGAGTCCCGAGCAGTACTTC.

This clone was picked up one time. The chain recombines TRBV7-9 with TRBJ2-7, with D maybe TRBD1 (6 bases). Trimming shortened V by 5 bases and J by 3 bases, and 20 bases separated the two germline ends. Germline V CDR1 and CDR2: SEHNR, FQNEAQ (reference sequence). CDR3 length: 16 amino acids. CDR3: CASSPPYRVSLYEQYF. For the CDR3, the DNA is TGTGCCAGCAGCCCTCCCTACAGGGTATCCCTCTACGAGCAGTACTTC.

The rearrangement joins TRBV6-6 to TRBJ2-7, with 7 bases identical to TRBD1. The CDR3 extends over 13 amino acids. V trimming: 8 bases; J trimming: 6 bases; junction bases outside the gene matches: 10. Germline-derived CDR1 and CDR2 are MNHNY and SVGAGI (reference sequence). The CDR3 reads CASVKGGAVEQYF. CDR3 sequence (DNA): TGTGCCAGCGTTAAAGGGGGCGCGGTCGAGCAGTACTTC.

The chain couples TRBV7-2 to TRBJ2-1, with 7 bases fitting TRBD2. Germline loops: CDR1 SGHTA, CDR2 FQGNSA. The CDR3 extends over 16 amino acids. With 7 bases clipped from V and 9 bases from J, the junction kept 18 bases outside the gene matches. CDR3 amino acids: CASTPPGGLLGGEQFF. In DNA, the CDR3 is TGTGCCAGCACCCCCCCGGGAGGTCTACTGGGGGGTGAGCAGTTCTTC.

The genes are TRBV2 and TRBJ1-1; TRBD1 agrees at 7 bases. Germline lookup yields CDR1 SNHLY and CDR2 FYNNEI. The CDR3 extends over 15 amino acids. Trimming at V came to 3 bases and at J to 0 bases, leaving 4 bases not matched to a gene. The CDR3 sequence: CASSDKGQVNTEAFF. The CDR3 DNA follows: TGTGCCAGCAGTGATAAAGGACAGGTGAACACTGAAGCTTTCTTT.

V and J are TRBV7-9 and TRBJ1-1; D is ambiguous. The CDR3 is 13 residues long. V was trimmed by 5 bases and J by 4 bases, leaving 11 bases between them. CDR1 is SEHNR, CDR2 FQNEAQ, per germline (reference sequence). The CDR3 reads CASSRGSFTEAFF. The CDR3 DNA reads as TGTGCCAGCAGCCGCGGGTCTTTCACTGAAGCTTTCTTT.

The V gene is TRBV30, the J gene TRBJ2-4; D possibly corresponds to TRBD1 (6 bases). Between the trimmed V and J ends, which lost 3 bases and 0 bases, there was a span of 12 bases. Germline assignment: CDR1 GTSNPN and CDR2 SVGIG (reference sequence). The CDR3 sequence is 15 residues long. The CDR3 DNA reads TGTGCCTGGAGCGACGGACAGCTAGCCAAAAACATTCAGTACTTC. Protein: CAWSDGQLAKNIQYF.

As DNA, the CDR3 is TGTGCCAGCTCACCACCGGGACAGGAGGGATTGGGCGCTTTCTTT. Translation gives CASSPPGQEGLGAFF. V and J are TRBV18 and TRBJ1-1; 8 bases are shared with TRBD1. There are 15 residues in the CDR3. The V segment lost 0 bases and the J segment 11 bases; nucleotides outside the gene matches: 11. CDR1 is KGHSH, CDR2 LQKENI, per germline.

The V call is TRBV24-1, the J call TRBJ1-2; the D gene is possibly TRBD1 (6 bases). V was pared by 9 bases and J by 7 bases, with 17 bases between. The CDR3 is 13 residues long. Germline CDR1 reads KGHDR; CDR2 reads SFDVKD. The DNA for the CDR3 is TGTGCCACCTCTGAGACAGGAAGGGTTGGCTACACCTTC. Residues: CATSETGRVGYTF.